The 11 T cell receptor beta chains reported below all come from one sample, sequenced in a study of blood T cell repertoires in COVID-19. Using immunoSEQ multiplex PCR, the repertoire was profiled, and TCRdb retains in-frame clones only, with some absent. The sample lists under 200,000 clones; 90% were seen once. The sequencing sample was made of peripheral blood. The receptor set was obtained from a man aged 45-65 years with acute or convalescent COVID-19.

As to this clone: This specimen includes other DNA sequences encoding the same CDR3. The chain uses TRBV9 and TRBJ2-2; D is unresolved. V was shortened by 0 bases and J by 7 bases, with 7 bases between the two germline ends. This CDR3 spans 13 amino acids. The germline CDR1 and CDR2 sequences are SGDLS and YYNGEE. The CDR3, as DNA: TGTGCCAGCAGCGTAGGAGGCTACGGGGAGCTGTTTTTT. Residues: CASSVGGYGELFF.

The chain carries TRBV27 and TRBJ2-1, with 7 bases aligning to TRBD2. Trimming at V came to 3 bases and at J to 2 bases, leaving 4 bases not matched to a gene. This CDR3 is built from 15 residues. Germline V gives CDR1 MNHEY, CDR2 SMNVEV (reference sequence). Here the CDR3 DNA reads TGTGCCAGCAGTTTGGGGGGAGGGCCCTACAATGAGCAGTTCTTC. Amino acid sequence: CASSLGGGPYNEQFF.

In this sample, this clone turned up a few times. The V and J genes are TRBV4-1 and TRBJ1-1; D ambiguous. V shed 1 base and J shed 7 bases, with 22 bases lying between them. Germline V gene data show CDR1 as MGHRA and CDR2 as YSYEKL. The CDR3 contains 17 residues. The CDR3 region has the DNA TGCGCCAGCAGCCAAGGCGCAACGTATTTATCCACTGATGAAGCTTTCTTT. Its protein is CASSQGATYLSTDEAFF.

The chain couples TRBV18 to TRBJ2-1, with TRBD1 as a possible D gene (5 bases). This CDR3 has 15 residues. Trimming removed 4 bases from V and 0 bases from J, with 10 bases in between. Per the germline V gene, CDR1 is KGHSH and CDR2 is LQKENI. CDR3 sequence: CASSQGPSSYNEQFF. The CDR3 nucleotides read TGTGCCAGCTCACAGGGGCCTAGCTCCTACAATGAGCAGTTCTTC.

The V call is TRBV28, the J call TRBJ2-1; D might be TRBD1 (6 bases). The CDR3 contains 13 residues. V shed 3 bases and J shed 7 bases, with 10 bases lying between them. In germline, CDR1 is MDHEN, CDR2 SYDVKM. DNA of the CDR3: TGTGCCAGCAGTTTTCTAGGGGGTAATGAGCAGTTCTTC. Amino acids: CASSFLGGNEQFF.

This clone has just one count. The J gene is TRBJ1-5, the V gene TRBV23-1; 11 bases map to TRBD1. TRBV23-1 is an open reading frame whose function is uncertain. CDR3 size: 15 residues. Trimming cost V 7 bases and J 6 bases; bases outside gene matches: 8. CDR3 DNA: TGCGCCAGCAATTCCGGACAGGGGGCTTTTCAGCCCCAGCATTTT. The encoded protein is CASNSGQGAFQPQHF.

The rearrangement joins TRBV6-1 to TRBJ2-7; 8 nucleotides match TRBD2. The CDR3 consists of 16 residues. With 2 bases clipped from V and 3 bases from J, the junction kept 9 bases outside the gene matches. The germline V gene has CDR1 MNHNS and CDR2 SASEGT. DNA of the CDR3: TGTGCCAGCAGTGAAAAAGGCCCGGGAGGGCTCTACGAGCAGTACTTC. Its translation: CASSEKGPGGLYEQYF.

This sequence joins TRBV15 and TRBJ1-1, with D possibly matching TRBD1 (5 bases). Germline V gives CDR1 LNHNV, CDR2 YYDKDF (reference sequence). The CDR3 contains 15 residues. The ends were cut back, 0 bases at V and 5 bases at J, with 13 bases in the middle. CDR3 in amino acids: CATSRDKGMGTEAFF. The CDR3 nucleotides read TGTGCCACCAGCAGAGACAAGGGGATGGGAACTGAAGCTTTCTTT.

The V and J genes are TRBV19 and TRBJ2-6, with a possible D match to TRBD2 (6 bases). The V gene lost 5 bases and the J gene lost 0 bases, with 11 bases spanning the gap. This CDR3 is 16 amino acids long. From germline, CDR1 is LNHDA and CDR2 SQIVND (reference sequence). The CDR3 nucleotides are TGTGCCAGTAGTCGGGGGTGGGGCTCTGGGGCCAACGTCCTGACTTTC. It yields the protein CASSRGWGSGANVLTF.

The CDR3: CASSHRLAGGRSYNEQFF. In nucleotides, the CDR3 is TGTGCCAGCAGCCACCGACTAGCGGGGGGCCGCTCCTACAATGAGCAGTTCTTC. V usage is TRBV9 and J usage is TRBJ2-1; 13 bases are shared with TRBD2. The germline V gene encodes CDR1 SGDLS and CDR2 YYNGEE. J gave up 0 bases and V 4 bases, and 7 bases lay outside the gene matches. The CDR3 consists of 18 residues.

The V call is TRBV28, the J call TRBJ2-3, with 9 bases that match TRBD2. The germline V gene has CDR1 MDHEN and CDR2 SYDVKM. With 5 bases clipped from V and 2 bases from J, the junction kept 8 bases outside the gene matches. This CDR3 has 16 residues. CDR3 in amino acids: CASSGGRAGPTDTQYF. DNA of the CDR3: TGTGCCAGCAGTGGCGGGAGGGCCGGCCCCACAGATACGCAGTATTTT.